This TCR beta chain is drawn from a study of cytotoxic CD8 clonotypes in ibrutinib-treated CLL (dated by TCRdb to the early 2020s). At the level of the whole study: The cohort included approximately 15 treatment-naive and approximately eleven relapsed/refractory patients; about 18 were IGHV unmutated. Patients were still on ibrutinib when every remission and progressive disease sample was collected. Cryopreserved peripheral blood mononuclear cells were obtained before treatment, at response, and at either sustained remission or disease progression. Response samples were taken after a median of approximately 13 months on treatment, ranging from roughly 6 to 36 months. Responses were partial in roughly 25 patients and complete in 2; after median roughly 69 months follow-up, about 14 stayed in remission and approximately 12 progressed. Samples averaged roughly 260,000 productive templates and 94,082 productive rearrangements. Of the 86 people in the trial, roughly 27 had longitudinal samples available. Broad study findings and their caveats: Sustained-remission and progressing patients did not have matched sampling times, and lymph node repertoires were not examined. Public clonotypes were rare and either shrank or stayed stable during treatment, and the rise in clonality at ibrutinib response reflected expansion of private clonotypes. At ibrutinib response clonality went up, during sustained remission it held steady, and at progression it dropped back toward baseline. Baseline clonality exceeded that of age-matched healthy donors and correlated strongly with circulating CD8+ T-cell counts.

On a MiSeq, deep resolution sequencing aimed for a depth between 1 in 1 million and 1 in 200,000 T cells, with each clonotype covered 10x on average. TCR beta libraries were generated with the immunoSEQ hsTCRB Kit. For the original study's pipeline: ImmunoSEQ Data Assistant and ImmunoSEQ Analyzer were used for data analysis, and V, D and J genes were assigned according to IMGT definitions. Clonality was computed as one minus normalized Shannon entropy of productive rearrangement frequencies, ranging from 0 to 1. Only overrepresented clonotypes making up at least 0.05% of each patient's repertoire were included in the public clonotype analysis. Thirteen age-matched healthy donor repertoires from immuneACCESS were used as controls for clonality. The table was pulled from immuneACCESS by TCRdb, which kept in-frame rearrangements only. Such tables lose some clones; where checked, under half of the loss comes from unresolved V genes, and the rest has no known cause. V, J and clone size reflect that table, while D and trimming were determined from the DNA. The sample contains some 70,000 clones, 75% to 95% of them found a single time. The ten largest account for approximately 3% of the sample.

Explained via the paper, the time point label denotes: about a year on ibrutinib. For TCR beta library preparation, roughly 2.2 micrograms of genomic DNA was extracted from cryopreserved PBMCs. Longitudinal blood samples from CLL patients on ibrutinib monotherapy were analyzed using high-throughput TCR beta sequencing. The patients took part in an open-label, single-center phase 2 trial of ibrutinib monotherapy. From the germline V gene, CDR1 is SNHLY and CDR2 is FYNNEI. Relative to germline, V is 6 bases shorter and J is 8 bases shorter, with 20 bases between their ends. The CDR3 contains 15 residues, cysteine and phenylalanine counted. Here the CDR3 DNA is all that survives: 45 bases in frame from base 1. To note about this clone: Its antigen is not yet known. There are no base qualities to consult, and no much larger clone falls within one base.

The sample in question was PBMCs, obtained after 12 months of ibrutinib treatment. Rearrangement joined TRBV2 to TRBJ2-1; the D element might be TRBD1 or TRBD2, as each aligns at 5 bases. This receptor was identified in a human donor with chronic lymphocytic leukemia. The CDR3 protein is CASRARSGTYHEQFF. The nucleotides are TGTGCCAGCAGGGCTCGGTCGGGGACGTATCATGAGCAGTTCTTC.